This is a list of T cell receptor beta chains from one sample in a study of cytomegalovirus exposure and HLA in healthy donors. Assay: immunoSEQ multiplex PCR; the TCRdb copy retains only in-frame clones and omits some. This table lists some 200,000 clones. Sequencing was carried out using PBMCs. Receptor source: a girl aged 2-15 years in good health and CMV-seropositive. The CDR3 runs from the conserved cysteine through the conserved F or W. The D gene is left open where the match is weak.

TGTGCCAGCAGCTTACAGGGATTTAGCTCCTACGAGCAGTACTTC CASSLQGFSSYEQYF NA TRBJ2-7 TRBV7-9
TGCGCCAGCAGTGGGAGTAGCCCTCAGGGGTTGAACTATGGCTACACCTTC CASSGSSPQGLNYGYTF NA TRBJ1-2 TRBV10-2
TGTGCCAGCATTCCGGCGGAAAGCAATCAGCCCCAGCATTTT CASIPAESNQPQHF NA TRBJ1-5 TRBV28
TGTGCCAGTAGTATGGGAGGGGGCGAGCAGTACTTC CASSMGGGEQYF NA TRBJ2-7 TRBV19
TGTGCCAGCAGACTAGCGGACCCCTACGAGCAGTACTTC CASRLADPYEQYF TRBD2 TRBJ2-7 TRBV6-1
TGTGCCAGCAGCCTCGGACAGGGGGCATACACTGAAGCTTTCTTT CASSLGQGAYTEAFF TRBD1 TRBJ1-1 TRBV2
TGTGCCAGCAGTTCGACCGGACTAGCGGGAGCAGATACGCAGTATTTT CASSSTGLAGADTQYF TRBD2 TRBJ2-3 TRBV6-5
TGTGCCAGCAGCTTAGCTAGCGGGATTAACAATGAGCAGTTCTTC CASSLASGINNEQFF TRBD2 TRBJ2-1 TRBV7-3
TGTGCCAGCAGCTTACCCGGGACAGGGGTGGAGACCCAGTACTTC CASSLPGTGVETQYF TRBD1 TRBJ2-5 TRBV5-4
TGTGCCACCAGCAGAGGACAGGGGCCCGACTATGGCTACACCTTC CATSRGQGPDYGYTF TRBD1 TRBJ1-2 TRBV15
TGTGCCAGCAGACCCACAGGGGACGGTGCGGAGACCCAGTACTTC CASRPTGDGAETQYF TRBD1 TRBJ2-5 TRBV6-1
TGTGCCAGCAGCCAAGGGCGGGGGGTCGGCACAGATACGCAGTATTTT CASSQGRGVGTDTQYF TRBD2 TRBJ2-3 TRBV14
TGTGCCAGCAGTGGCAGGGGGTATTATCAGCCCCAGCATTTT CASSGRGYYQPQHF TRBD1 TRBJ1-5 TRBV28
TGTGCCAGCAGCCCCCATGTACCAGGGACAGATACGCAGTATTTT CASSPHVPGTDTQYF NA TRBJ2-3 TRBV7-8
TGTGCCAGCATCGGGGGGGACAGGGAGGATCAGCCCCAGCATTTT CASIGGDREDQPQHF TRBD1 TRBJ1-5 TRBV28
TGTGCCAGTAGTATTGGGACAGGGCTAACAGCGAACACCGGGGAGCTGTTTTTT CASSIGTGLTANTGELFF TRBD1 TRBJ2-2 TRBV19
TGTGCCAGCAGCCCGGGCCCGGGGAGCGATACGCAGTATTTT CASSPGPGSDTQYF NA TRBJ2-3 TRBV7-9
TGTGCCAGTAGTAGTGGACAGGGACTACCTAACTATGGCTACACCTTC CASSSGQGLPNYGYTF TRBD1 TRBJ1-2 TRBV19
TGTGCCAGCAGTCTGTCCTCCTCGGGACAGTTGTACAATGAGCAGTTCTTC CASSLSSSGQLYNEQFF TRBD1 TRBJ2-1 TRBV28
TGTGCCAGCAGCTCAAAACAAGGGGGAAATGAGCAGTTCTTC CASSSKQGGNEQFF NA TRBJ2-1 TRBV5-4
TGTGCCAGCAGCACCCAGGGTAACCAAGAGACCCAGTACTTC CASSTQGNQETQYF NA TRBJ2-5 TRBV9
TGCGCCAGCAGCTTTACAGGGGACACTGAAGCTTTCTTT CASSFTGDTEAFF TRBD1 TRBJ1-1 TRBV5-1
TGTGCCAGCAGCTTCAGGGACGGAGCGGGGCCCTACAATGAGCAGTTCTTC CASSFRDGAGPYNEQFF TRBD2 TRBJ2-1 TRBV7-9
TGTGCCAGCAGAGCCGGGACTTCCTACAATGAGCAGTTCTTC CASRAGTSYNEQFF NA TRBJ2-1 TRBV27
TGTGCCAGCTCCCGCCCGACTAGCGGGAGTTCGGTTGAGCAGTTCTTC CASSRPTSGSSVEQFF TRBD2 TRBJ2-1 TRBV2
TGTGCCAGCAGCGCGTCGTTGGGACTACACAATGAGCAGTTCTTC CASSASLGLHNEQFF TRBD2 TRBJ2-1 TRBV7-6
TGTGCCAGCAGTCCCGACAGGGGGCAGGGGGGTGAAAAACTGTTTTTT CASSPDRGQGGEKLFF TRBD1 TRBJ1-4 TRBV28
TGCAGCTCTAGCGGGAGAGGGAATGAGCAGTTCTTC CSSSGRGNEQFF TRBD2 TRBJ2-1 TRBV29-1